These 27 T cell receptor beta chains were sequenced from one sample in a study of Ad26.COV2.S vaccination and SARS-CoV-2 variants. Some clones are missing from TCRdb's copy, which holds only in-frame ones; the method was immunoSEQ multiplex PCR. The profile shows about 350,000 clones, around 88% of them singletons. Treatment described: roughly 20 received Ad26.COV2.S at low or high dose, single or two shots; five or six received placebo; per-sample allocation not given. Following the first vaccine or placebo injection, samples were taken on day 63. The specimen comprised peripheral blood, sampled in a trial of Ad26.COV2.S vaccine versus placebo. The receptor set was obtained from a person aged 18-60 years who received the Ad26.COV2.S COVID-19 vaccine or a placebo.

The rearrangement joins TRBV29-1 to TRBJ1-2; TRBD1 is a possible D gene (6 bases). The CDR3 covers 14 residues. V lost 3 bases and J lost 3, with 14 bases in between. Germline CDR1 and CDR2: SQVTM and ANQGSEA. CDR3 DNA sequence: TGCAGCGTTGAGGAGGGGGGCGCGGACTATGGCTACACCTTC. Its translation is CSVEEGGADYGYTF.

The V gene is TRBV7-2, the J gene TRBJ1-1; D gene ambiguous. Germline V gene lookup returns CDR1 SGHTA and CDR2 FQGNSA. The CDR3 has 13 residues. Trimming cost V 8 bases and J 4 bases, with 14 bases left between them. CDR3 sequence reads: CASGTLMSTEAFF. The DNA for the CDR3 is TGTGCCAGCGGAACGTTGATGAGCACTGAAGCTTTCTTT.

The CDR3 bases are TGTGCCAGCAGTTTATTTGGTGGACTGTACGAGCAGTACTTC. Protein: CASSLFGGLYEQYF. The chain uses TRBV27 and TRBJ2-7, with D maybe TRBD2 (5 bases). V was trimmed by 1 base and J by 4 bases, leaving 11 bases between them. This CDR3 contains 14 residues. Per the germline V gene, CDR1 is MNHEY and CDR2 is SMNVEV (reference sequence).

This clone was found a few times. This chain links TRBV7-2 with TRBJ1-1; D gene ambiguous. Germline CDR1 reads SGHTA; CDR2 reads FQGNSA. CDR3 length: 14 amino acids. V dropped 1 base and J dropped 1 base, with 7 bases sitting between them. The CDR3 nucleotides read TGTGCCAGCAGCTTAGAAACCGGGAACACTGAAGCTTTCTTT. Translated, it gives CASSLETGNTEAFF.

The V and J genes are TRBV5-6 and TRBJ1-2; 8 positions agree with TRBD1. V was pared by 0 bases and J by 5 bases, with 9 bases of the junction left unmatched. The CDR3 has 16 amino acids. The germline V gene has CDR1 SGHDT and CDR2 YYEEEE. CDR3 in DNA: TGTGCCAGCAGCTTGGTTCTCAGGGGGCGGGAGTATGGCTACACCTTC. Translating it yields CASSLVLRGREYGYTF.

J is TRBJ2-1 and V is TRBV15; either TRBD1 or TRBD2 may supply D (5 bases each). This CDR3 has 13 amino acids. Trimming took off 3 bases at V and 6 bases at J, with 9 bases between the two ends. Germline V CDR1 and CDR2: LNHNV, YYDKDF (reference sequence). CDR3 in amino acids: CATSRAGTNEQFF. The CDR3 DNA sequence: TGTGCCACCAGCAGGGCCGGGACCAATGAGCAGTTCTTC.

The chain uses TRBV7-9 and TRBJ1-6; D is undetermined. Germline V gene lookup returns CDR1 SEHNR and CDR2 FQNEAQ (reference sequence). Between the trimmed V and J ends, which lost 1 base and 7 bases, there was a span of 5 bases. This CDR3 has 13 residues. The CDR3 is CASSLGRNSPLHF. CDR3 bases: TGTGCCAGCAGCTTAGGAAGAAATTCACCCCTCCACTTT. Supplemented by reference TRBV7-9 and TRBJ1-6, the full variable domain reads DTGVSQNPRHKITKRGQNVTFRCDPISEHNRLYWYRQTLGQGPEFLTYFQNEAQLEKSRLLSDRFSAERPKGSFSTLEIQRTEQGDSAMYLCASSLGRNSPLHFGNGTRLTVT.

This clone was seen ten or more times. The V gene is TRBV19, the J gene TRBJ2-1, with a possible D match to TRBD1 (6 bases). V was cut by 6 bases and J by 8 bases, with 20 bases left in between. This CDR3 has 15 amino acids. The germline CDR1 and CDR2 sequences are LNHDA and SQIVND (reference sequence). The CDR3 coding sequence is TGTGCCAGTAGCACCCAACAGGGTAAGGATGATGAGCAGTTCTTC. It codes for CASSTQQGKDDEQFF.

The J gene is TRBJ2-7, the V gene TRBV11-2, with TRBD2 identical over 8 bases. The CDR3 is 15 amino acids. CDR1 SGHAT and CDR2 FQNNGV come from the germline V gene. The trim removed 5 bases at V and 1 base at J, leaving 7 bases unmatched. The CDR3 spells CASSRSGSISYEQYF. CDR3 nucleotides: TGTGCCAGCAGCCGCAGCGGGAGTATTTCCTACGAGCAGTACTTC.

The chain has TRBV19 and TRBJ2-1; D unresolved. Looked up from germline, CDR1 is LNHDA and CDR2 is SQIVND (reference sequence). V gave up 5 bases and J gave up 0 bases, with 11 bases separating them. There are 15 residues in the CDR3. The CDR3 DNA is TGTGCCAGTAGTGTCACATGGAGCTCCTACAATGAGCAGTTCTTC. Protein product: CASSVTWSSYNEQFF. Drawing the rest from reference TRBV19 and TRBJ2-1, the complete variable domain is DGGITQSPKYLFRKEGQNVTLSCEQNLNHDAMYWYRQDPGQGLRLIYYSQIVNDFQKGDIAEGYSVSREKKESFPLTVTSAQKNPTAFYLCASSVTWSSYNEQFFGPGTRLTVL.

V gene TRBV7-2 combines with J gene TRBJ2-5; 14 nucleotides align to TRBD2. J gave up 4 bases and V 3 bases, and 4 bases lay outside the gene matches. The CDR3 loop spans 16 amino acids. Germline lookup yields CDR1 SGHTA and CDR2 FQGNSA. Here the CDR3 reads CASSLGLAGESETQYF. The CDR3 DNA sequence: TGTGCCAGCAGCTTGGGACTAGCGGGGGAGTCAGAGACCCAGTACTTC.

The chain has TRBV5-1 and TRBJ2-1; 10 nucleotides match TRBD2. The V segment lost 6 bases and the J segment 6 bases; nucleotides outside the gene matches: 9. Germline V gene data show CDR1 as SGHRS and CDR2 as YFSETQ. The CDR3 contains 15 residues. The chain's CDR3 is CASTALAGDVNEQFF. The CDR3 bases are TGCGCCAGCACGGCTCTAGCGGGGGATGTCAATGAGCAGTTCTTC.

The V and J genes are TRBV19 and TRBJ2-1, with 10 bases lining up with TRBD1. CDR1 and CDR2 (germline): LNHDA, SQIVND (reference sequence). This CDR3 region has 15 residues. V lost 5 bases and J lost 6; bases outside the gene matches: 7. The CDR3 nucleotides read TGTGCCAGTAGTCCCGCGGGACAGGGGTTCAATGAGCAGTTCTTC. It specifies CASSPAGQGFNEQFF.

CDR3 sequence: CASSFALDRVGNQPQHF. DNA of the CDR3: TGTGCCAGCAGCTTCGCCCTGGACAGGGTGGGCAATCAGCCCCAGCATTTT. The V gene is TRBV7-6, the J gene TRBJ1-5, with TRBD1 matching 8 bases. CDR1 and CDR2 (germline): SGHVS, FNYEAQ. CDR3 length: 17 residues. J was trimmed by 2 bases and V by 3 bases; bases with no gene match: 9.

Here the CDR3 reads CAWGPRTGYEQYF. CDR3 nucleotide sequence: TGTGCCTGGGGGCCCCGGACTGGGTACGAGCAGTACTTC. The chain is built from TRBV30 and TRBJ2-7; a weak D match, TRBD2 (5 bases). The CDR3 totals 13 residues. Trimming removed 5 bases at V and 4 bases at J, with 15 bases between. Germline V lookup: CDR1 GTSNPN, CDR2 SVGIG (reference sequence).

This sequence joins TRBV3-1 (or the pseudogene TRBV3-2) and TRBJ2-3; possibly TRBD1 or TRBD2 for D (5 bases each). CDR3 length equals 16 residues. Between the trimmed V and J ends, which lost 4 bases and 0 bases, there was a span of 14 bases. Germline CDR1 LGHDT, CDR2 YNNKEL (reference sequence). In nucleotides, the CDR3 is TGTGCCAGCAGCCTTATGGGGGACCCTAGCACAGATACGCAGTATTTT. This gives the protein CASSLMGDPSTDTQYF.

This sequence joins TRBV7-2 and TRBJ2-5, with D hard to call. CDR1 is SGHTA and CDR2 is FQGNSA in the germline V gene. The CDR3 has 12 residues. V lost 4 bases, J lost 2 bases, and 5 bases lay in between. CDR3 in amino acids: CASSWLQETQYF. As DNA, the CDR3 is TGTGCCAGCAGCTGGTTACAAGAGACCCAGTACTTC.

The chain is built from TRBV15 and TRBJ1-5; D possibly corresponds to TRBD1 (5 bases). Germline CDR1 reads LNHNV; CDR2 reads YYDKDF (reference sequence). V lost 0 bases, J lost 6 bases, and 12 bases lay in between. This CDR3 is 15 amino acids long. Written as DNA, the CDR3 is TGTGCCACCAGCAGAGATGCAGGGATTAGTCAGCCCCAGCATTTT. Translation: CATSRDAGISQPQHF.

The chain uses TRBV2 and TRBJ1-6, with D possibly being TRBD1 (5 bases). Between the trimmed V and J ends, which lost 2 bases and 10 bases, there was a span of 9 bases. The length of the CDR3 is 13 residues. Germline CDR1 reads SNHLY; CDR2 reads FYNNEI. In nucleotides, the CDR3 is TGTGCCAGCAGTGAACAGGGTCAATCACCCCTCCACTTT. As protein: CASSEQGQSPLHF. The full variable domain, with the rest looked up from reference TRBV2 and TRBJ1-6, is EPEVTQTPSHQVTQMGQEVILRCVPISNHLYFYWYRQILGQKVEFLVSFYNNEISEKSEIFDDQFSVERPDGSNFTLKIRSTKLEDSAMYFCASSEQGQSPLHFGNGTRLTVT.

The CDR3 region is CASSLRGRGQRMNTEAFF. The CDR3 coding sequence is TGTGCCAGCAGCTTAAGGGGCCGTGGACAGCGCATGAACACTGAAGCTTTCTTT. This rearrangement joins TRBV11-2 to TRBJ1-1; a possible D gene is TRBD1 (6 bases). The germline CDR1 and CDR2 sequences are SGHAT and FQNNGV. The CDR3 runs 18 residues. V was shortened by 2 bases and J by 0 bases, with 19 bases between the two germline ends.

This clone was observed a few times. The rearrangement joins TRBV3-1 (or the pseudogene TRBV3-2) to TRBJ1-6; D remains ambiguous. CDR3 size: 15 residues. The germline CDR1 and CDR2 sequences are LGHDT and YNNKEL (reference sequence). Trimming removed 0 bases at V and 5 bases at J, with 8 bases between. In DNA, the CDR3 is TGTGCCAGCAGCCAAGATCGCGGGAATAATTCACCCCTCCACTTT. Translation: CASSQDRGNNSPLHF.

The V call is TRBV2, the J call TRBJ2-2; 10 nucleotides match TRBD1. V lost 6 bases to trimming and J lost 0 bases; unmatched junction nucleotides: 19. The CDR3 covers 21 residues. CDR1 SNHLY and CDR2 FYNNEI come from the germline V gene. Written as DNA, the CDR3 is TGTGCCAGCAGGGGGACAGGGGCTCCCCCGAGGTGGGAGCCGAACACCGGGGAGCTGTTTTTT. Its protein is CASRGTGAPPRWEPNTGELFF. The whole variable domain, remainder taken from reference TRBV2 and TRBJ2-2, is EPEVTQTPSHQVTQMGQEVILRCVPISNHLYFYWYRQILGQKVEFLVSFYNNEISEKSEIFDDQFSVERPDGSNFTLKIRSTKLEDSAMYFCASRGTGAPPRWEPNTGELFFGEGSRLTVL.

This clone was recorded once. This sequence joins TRBV2 and TRBJ2-5; D gene unclear. This CDR3 region has 13 residues. Trimming removed 4 bases at V and 5 bases at J, with 11 bases between. The germline V gene encodes CDR1 SNHLY and CDR2 FYNNEI. The CDR3 loop reads CASSAGRQETQYF. The DNA of the CDR3 is TGTGCCAGCAGTGCAGGTCGGCAGGAGACCCAGTACTTC.

This chain joins TRBV6-5 and TRBJ1-1; no clear D. Germline V lookup: CDR1 MNHEY, CDR2 SVGAGI. V dropped 3 bases and J dropped 7 bases, with 15 bases sitting between them. The CDR3 totals 14 residues. The CDR3 region has the DNA TGTGCCAGCAGTTATAGGGCACAGCCGCATGAAGCTTTCTTT. It is translated as CASSYRAQPHEAFF.

The chain has TRBV7-9 and TRBJ2-2; D gene ambiguous. The V gene lost 3 bases and the J gene lost 11 bases, with 7 bases spanning the gap. The CDR3 is 11 amino acids. Germline assignment: CDR1 SEHNR and CDR2 FQNEAQ (reference sequence). The CDR3 region is CASSFGGELFF. In DNA form, the CDR3 reads TGTGCCAGCAGCTTTGGCGGTGAGCTGTTTTTT.

The chain combines TRBV3-1 (or the pseudogene TRBV3-2) with TRBJ2-5, with a tentative D call TRBD2 (5 bases). The CDR3 sequence is 15 residues long. From germline, CDR1 is LGHDT and CDR2 YNNKEL (reference sequence). Trimming cost V 3 bases and J 2 bases, with 13 bases left between them. The DNA of the CDR3 is TGTGCCAGCAGCCACTTTAAGCGGAGACAAGAGACCCAGTACTTC. It encodes CASSHFKRRQETQYF.

The rearrangement joins TRBV9 to TRBJ2-3; TRBD1 aligns across 7 bases. The CDR3 extends over 15 amino acids. Germline trimming cut 1 base from V and 5 bases from J; bases unmatched to any gene: 7. Germline-derived CDR1 and CDR2 are SGDLS and YYNGEE. Written as DNA, the CDR3 is TGTGCCAGCAGCGTAAGTGGACAGGATCGAGATACGCAGTATTTT. Translating it yields CASSVSGQDRDTQYF.